This is a list of T cell receptor beta chains from one sample in a study of human T cells and chemical hapten exposure. A single record per CDR3 protein comes from TCRdb applying MiXCR to the RACE reads. The table records 30,000 to 40,000 distinct CDR3 sequences, 10% to 15% of them present only once. The sequencing used whole blood, collected in connection with sensitization to the hapten diphenylcyclopropenone (DPC). These receptor sequences come from a woman aged 40-49 years with alopecia areata. Some clones in this sample may be carry-over from other donors' samples. Each CDR3 is given with its conserved first and last residue. D genes are given only for firm matches. Not every row has a clone size; where given, it reads once, few, many or a size class.

many	TRBJ1-5	NA	TRBV3-1	CASSQDGVNQPQHF	TGTGCCAGCAGCCAAGATGGGGTAAATCAGCCCCAGCATTTT
few	TRBJ2-5	TRBD1	TRBV28	CASRGTGLETQYF	TGTGCCAGCAGGGGGACAGGGTTGGAGACCCAGTACTTC
few	TRBJ2-5	NA	TRBV28	CASSSPGTLQETQYF	TGTGCCAGCAGCTCGCCCGGGACATTGCAAGAGACCCAGTACTTC
NA	TRBJ2-7	TRBD1	TRBV7-9	CASSLAGQGRYEQYF	TGTGCCAGCAGCTTAGCGGGACAGGGGAGGTACGAGCAGTACTTC
NA	TRBJ2-2	NA	TRBV28	CASRVIPPGELFF	TGTGCCAGCAGGGTGATCCCCCCGGGGGAGCTGTTTTTT
NA	TRBJ2-7	TRBD2	TRBV7-2	CASSLNGLAHGEQYF	TGTGCCAGCAGCTTAAACGGACTAGCGCATGGCGAGCAGTACTTC
few	TRBJ2-5	TRBD1	TRBV28	CATYETGGRETQYF	TGTGCCACCTACGAGACAGGGGGAAGAGAGACCCAGTACTTC
many	TRBJ1-5	TRBD1	TRBV29-1	CSVEAGQGGNQPQHF	TGCAGCGTTGAAGCCGGACAGGGAGGCAATCAGCCCCAGCATTTT
few	TRBJ2-2	NA	TRBV29-1	CSVSRVTGELFF	TGCAGTGTATCGAGGGTCACCGGGGAGCTGTTTTTT
few	TRBJ2-7	TRBD2	TRBV11-1	CASSLAAREYEQYF	TGTGCCAGCAGCTTAGCGGCGCGGGAGTACGAGCAGTACTTC
few	TRBJ2-7	NA	TRBV20-1	CSGKELYEQYF	TGCAGTGGAAAGGAGCTCTACGAGCAGTACTTC
few	TRBJ2-7	NA	TRBV21-1	CASSKSRGRYEQYF	TGTGCCAGCAGCAAAAGTAGGGGGCGGTACGAGCAGTACTTC